This T cell receptor (beta chain) is from a study of blood T cell repertoires in COVID-19. Study details: The analysed material was cDNA or gDNA that came from T cells, B-cell-depleted T cells, or PBMCs.

Profiled with immunoSEQ multiplex PCR; TCRdb holds only in-frame clones, not every one. The sample shows some 150,000 clones, about nine tenths of them seen only once. This receptor was obtained from a woman aged 55 to 70 with active or convalescent COVID-19. The sequencing sample was made of peripheral blood.

The CDR3 bases are TGTGCCAGCAGCCCGTGGGCCGGGGGGCCCTCGGGAGATACGCAGTATTTT. Translated, it gives CASSPWAGGPSGDTQYF. The V gene is TRBV9, the J gene TRBJ2-3, with D possibly matching TRBD2 (7 bases). Trimming removed 4 bases from V and 5 bases from J, with 23 bases in between. CDR3 length equals 17 residues. Germline V gives CDR1 SGDLS, CDR2 YYNGEE.